The clone carrying this TCR beta chain was seen only a few times. Its matching antigen is unknown. V lost 2 bases, J lost 3 bases, and 6 bases lay in between. Germline V gene data show CDR1 as KGHDR and CDR2 as SFDVKD. CDR3 length equals 13 residues. Healthy Caucasians, and only they, were the donors. This sample was taken from a study of identical twins. General study results and limits: Model-predicted out-of-frame TCR alpha sharing fell below observed values in monozygotic twins. Out-of-frame alpha sequences common to twins exhibited a surplus of low generation probability. For cord blood, abundant beta clonotypes had fewer insertions, unlike memory repertoires, which showed none.

TCRdb ran MiXCR on the 5' RACE reads and lists one entry per CDR3 protein. The data hold 1.5 million to 2 million distinct CDR3 sequences, with 32% observed a single time. The chain uses TRBV24-1 and TRBJ1-1, with D maybe TRBD1 (5 bases). Input material: cord blood. This TCR was sampled from a newborn girl in good health. This CDR3 is CATSDSRDTEAFF. The CDR3 DNA reads as TGTGCCACCAGTGATTCCAGGGACACTGAAGCTTTCTTT.